This paragraph covers one TCR beta chain sequence. The sample comes from a study of blood T cell repertoires in COVID-19. The protocol was immunoSEQ multiplex PCR, while the TCRdb copy is restricted to in-frame clones and leaves out a portion. The sample holds more than 100,000 clones; over 75% are singletons and the top ten take 11%. Sample: peripheral blood. The TCR originated in a man at least 80 years old with acute or convalescent COVID-19.

CDR3 residues: CASSSWTGGAEQYF. For the CDR3, the DNA is TGTGCCAGCAGTTCCTGGACAGGGGGCGCCGAGCAGTACTTC. The chain links TRBV27 to TRBJ2-7, with TRBD1 matching 11 bases. Trimming took 4 bases from V and 6 from J; bases not matched to a gene: 5. The CDR3 totals 14 residues. Germline V gene sequence: CDR1 MNHEY, CDR2 SMNVEV (reference sequence).